This T cell receptor (beta chain) was sequenced during a study of T cell repertoires in cytomegalovirus infection. The wider study: HLA-B-restricted CMV epitopes that are well studied were used alongside recently identified HLA-C-restricted ones. Both CMV infection and a matching HLA type were indicated by public TCR beta signatures. Study-level results: HLA-C-restricted CMV clonotypes gave the most frequent clonotype in two of eight donors. The cumulative frequency of public TCR beta families identified carriers of CMV plus the relevant HLA.

One entry per CDR3 protein, called by TCRdb with MiXCR from the reads. In the table there are about 85,000 distinct CDR3 sequences, 40% to 50% of which are singletons. Between the trimmed V and J ends, which lost 7 bases and 0 bases, there was a span of 14 bases. Germline-derived CDR1 and CDR2 are MNHEY and SMNVEV (reference sequence). This CDR3 has 15 residues. With respect to this clonotype: The antigen remains unidentified.

The receptor's source is a human donor in good health (CMV status not recorded). Some clones in this sample may be carry-over from other donors' samples. Source: CD8+ T cells from cultured PBMCs, taken from culture after CMV antigen stimulation. This sequence joins TRBV27 and TRBJ2-3, with unresolved D. Here the CDR3 reads CASTSRARSTDTQYF. DNA for the CDR3: TGTGCCAGCACTTCCCGGGCCCGTAGCACAGATACGCAGTATTTT.